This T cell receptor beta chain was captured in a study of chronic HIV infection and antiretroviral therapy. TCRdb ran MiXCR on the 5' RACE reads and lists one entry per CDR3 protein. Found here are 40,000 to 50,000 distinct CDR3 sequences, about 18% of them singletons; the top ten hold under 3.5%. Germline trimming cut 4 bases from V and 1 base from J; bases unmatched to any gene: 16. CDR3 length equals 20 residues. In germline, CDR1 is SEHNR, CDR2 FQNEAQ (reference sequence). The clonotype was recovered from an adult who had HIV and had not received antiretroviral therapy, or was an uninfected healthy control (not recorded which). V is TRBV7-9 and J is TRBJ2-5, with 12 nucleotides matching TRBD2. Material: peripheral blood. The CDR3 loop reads CASSSQRTSGTPRVQETQYF. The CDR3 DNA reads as TGTGCCAGCAGCTCCCAGAGGACTAGCGGGACCCCCCGAGTCCAAGAGACCCAGTACTTC.